The subject of this entry is one TCR beta chain. The CDR3 consists of 15 residues. Germline V lookup: CDR1 SGHVS, CDR2 FQNEAQ. V dropped 5 bases and J dropped 8; count of bases not matched to a gene: 13. The sample originates from a study of blood T cell repertoires in COVID-19. TCRdb keeps only in-frame clones here, not all; method: immunoSEQ multiplex PCR. The sample records roughly 150,000 clones, 84% being singletons. This sequence joins TRBV7-8 and TRBJ1-2, with 8 bases identical to TRBD1. Specimen: peripheral blood. The sequence came from a woman aged 45 to 65 with acute or convalescent COVID-19. The CDR3: CASSASPGGLGGYTF. The DNA of the CDR3 is TGTGCCAGCAGCGCATCCCCAGGGGGCTTGGGCGGCTACACCTTC.